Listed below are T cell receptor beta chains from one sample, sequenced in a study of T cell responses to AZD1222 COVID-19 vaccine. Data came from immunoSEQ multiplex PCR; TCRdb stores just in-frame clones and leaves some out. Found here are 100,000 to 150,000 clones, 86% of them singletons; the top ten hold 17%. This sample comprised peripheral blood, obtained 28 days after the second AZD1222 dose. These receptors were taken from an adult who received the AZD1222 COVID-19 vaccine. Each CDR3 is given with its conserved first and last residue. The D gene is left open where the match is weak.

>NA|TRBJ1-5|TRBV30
CASAITGSVQPQHF
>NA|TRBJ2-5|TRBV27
CASSLSFRSGETQYF
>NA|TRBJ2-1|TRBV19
CASSGPGDSEQFF
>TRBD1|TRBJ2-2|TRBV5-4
CASSLTGVTGELFF
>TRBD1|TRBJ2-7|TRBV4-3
CASSQVTGTGAEQYF
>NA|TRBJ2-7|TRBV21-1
CASSNRDQGGLGYEQYF
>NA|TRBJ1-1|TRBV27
CASTTTWRMNTEAFF
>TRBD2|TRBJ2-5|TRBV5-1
CASSPTGTSEETQYF
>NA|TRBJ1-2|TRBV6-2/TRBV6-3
CASSKTRQIYGYTF
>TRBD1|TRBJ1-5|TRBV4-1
CASSQFDRGGDQPQHF
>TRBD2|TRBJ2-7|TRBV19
CASSRTSGSYEQYF
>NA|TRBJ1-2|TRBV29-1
CSVALSHDRHGYTF
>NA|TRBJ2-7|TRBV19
CASSMGDTYEQYF
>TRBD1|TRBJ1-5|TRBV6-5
CASAWTGRDQPQHF
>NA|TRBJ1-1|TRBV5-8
CASSLGERREVNTEAFF
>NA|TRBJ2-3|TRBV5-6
CASSYPTSTDTQYF
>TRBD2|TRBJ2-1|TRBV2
CASNPLRLAGDRGEQFF
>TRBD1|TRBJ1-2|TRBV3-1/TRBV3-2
CASSPPGQTFYGYTF
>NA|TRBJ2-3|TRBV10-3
CAISTAPVATDTQYF
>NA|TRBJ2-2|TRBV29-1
CSVESRLGDGELFF
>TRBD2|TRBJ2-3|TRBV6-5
CASSNSGSLTDTQYF
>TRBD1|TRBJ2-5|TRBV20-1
CSASGQGEVQETQYF
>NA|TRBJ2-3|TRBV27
CASSFGGTQYF
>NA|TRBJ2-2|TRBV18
CASSPVGGELFF
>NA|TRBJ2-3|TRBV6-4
CASSIGTSTDTQYF
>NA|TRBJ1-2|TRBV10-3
CAIRRTDNYGYTF
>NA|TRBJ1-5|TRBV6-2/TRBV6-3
CASSYGGTSNQPQHF
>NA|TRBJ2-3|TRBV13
CASSSRGSSTDTQYF
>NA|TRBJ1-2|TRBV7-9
CASSLAWGLGDQGYTF
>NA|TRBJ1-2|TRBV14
CASSSLSDRYGYTF
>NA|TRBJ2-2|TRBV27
CASSFGTGNTGELFF
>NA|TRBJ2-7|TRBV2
CASSRGTGYHEQYF
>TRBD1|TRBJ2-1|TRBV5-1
CASSLGDGQGYNEQFF
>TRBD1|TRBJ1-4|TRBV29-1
CSAARDRVNEKLFF
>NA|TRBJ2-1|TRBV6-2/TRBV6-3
CASSLYDSSNEQFF
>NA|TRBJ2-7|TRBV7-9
CASSLVIAQQYF
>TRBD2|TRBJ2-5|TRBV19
CASSIMVVGTSGTYQETQYF
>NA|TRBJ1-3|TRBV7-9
CASSLDAGRNTIYF
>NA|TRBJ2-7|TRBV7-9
CASSLAVSSYEQYF
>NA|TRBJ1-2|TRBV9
CASSPHHTNYGYTF
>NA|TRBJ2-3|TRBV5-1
CASSWDWADTQYF